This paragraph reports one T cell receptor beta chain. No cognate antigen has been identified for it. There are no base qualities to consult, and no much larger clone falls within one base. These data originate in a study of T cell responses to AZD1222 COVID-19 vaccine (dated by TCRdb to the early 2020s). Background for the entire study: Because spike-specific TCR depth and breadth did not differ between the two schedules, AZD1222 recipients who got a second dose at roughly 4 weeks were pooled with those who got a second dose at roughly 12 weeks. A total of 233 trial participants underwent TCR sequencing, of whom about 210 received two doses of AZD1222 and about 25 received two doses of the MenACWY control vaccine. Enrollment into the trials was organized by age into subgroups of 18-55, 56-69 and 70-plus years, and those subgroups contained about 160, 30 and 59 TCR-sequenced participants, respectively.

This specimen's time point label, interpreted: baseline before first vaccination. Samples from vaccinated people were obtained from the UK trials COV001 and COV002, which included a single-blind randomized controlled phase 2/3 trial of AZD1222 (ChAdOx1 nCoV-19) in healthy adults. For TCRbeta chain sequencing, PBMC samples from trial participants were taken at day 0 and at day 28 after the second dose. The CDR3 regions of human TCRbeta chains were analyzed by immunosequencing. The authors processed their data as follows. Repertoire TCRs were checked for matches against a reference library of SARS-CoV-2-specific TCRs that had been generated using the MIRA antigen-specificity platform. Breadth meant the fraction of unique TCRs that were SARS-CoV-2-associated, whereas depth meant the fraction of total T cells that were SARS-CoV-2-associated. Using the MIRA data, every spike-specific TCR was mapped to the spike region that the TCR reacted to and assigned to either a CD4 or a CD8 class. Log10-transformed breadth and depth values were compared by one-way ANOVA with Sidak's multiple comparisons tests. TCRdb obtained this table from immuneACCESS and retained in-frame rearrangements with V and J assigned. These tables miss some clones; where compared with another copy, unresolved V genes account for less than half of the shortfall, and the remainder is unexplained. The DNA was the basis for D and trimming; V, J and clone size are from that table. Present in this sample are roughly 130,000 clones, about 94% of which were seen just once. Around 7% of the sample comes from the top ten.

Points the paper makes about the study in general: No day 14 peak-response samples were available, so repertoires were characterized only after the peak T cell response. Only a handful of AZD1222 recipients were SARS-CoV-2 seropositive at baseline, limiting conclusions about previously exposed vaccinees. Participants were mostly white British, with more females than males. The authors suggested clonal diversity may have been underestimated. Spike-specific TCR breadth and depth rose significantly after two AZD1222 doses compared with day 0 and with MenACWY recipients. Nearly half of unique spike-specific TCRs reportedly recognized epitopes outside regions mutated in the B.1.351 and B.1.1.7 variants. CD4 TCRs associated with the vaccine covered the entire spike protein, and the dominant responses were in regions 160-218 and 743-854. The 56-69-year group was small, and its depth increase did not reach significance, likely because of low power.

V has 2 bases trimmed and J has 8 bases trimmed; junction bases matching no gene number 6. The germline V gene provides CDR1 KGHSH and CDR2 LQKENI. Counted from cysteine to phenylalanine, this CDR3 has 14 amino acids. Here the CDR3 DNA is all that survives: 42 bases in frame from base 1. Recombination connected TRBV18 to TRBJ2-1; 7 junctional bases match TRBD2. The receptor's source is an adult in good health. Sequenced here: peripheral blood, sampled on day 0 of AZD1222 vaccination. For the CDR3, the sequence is CASSPGSGSDEQFF. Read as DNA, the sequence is TGTGCCAGCTCACCAGGTAGCGGGTCGGATGAGCAGTTCTTC.